This T cell receptor (beta chain) was recorded in a study of CD8 T cells in ankylosing spondylitis. Germline CDR1 reads DFQATT; CDR2 reads SNEGSKA (reference sequence). Trimming at V came to 3 bases and at J to 1 base, leaving 6 bases not matched to a gene. CDR3 length: 16 amino acids. This clonotype was observed a few times. TCRdb redid the calling of the 5' RACE reads with MiXCR, one entry per CDR3 protein. The sample carries around 210,000 distinct CDR3 sequences, approximately 8% recorded once. The chain has TRBV20-1 and TRBJ2-1; 10 bases are shared with TRBD2. The receptor comes from a female donor with ankylosing spondylitis or in good health (not recorded which). Material for sequencing was blood, either unsorted or a sorted T cell fraction (not recorded which). CDR3 bases: TGCAGTGCTAGCAGACTAGCGGGCCGATCCTACAATGAGCAGTTCTTC. Protein: CSASRLAGRSYNEQFF.